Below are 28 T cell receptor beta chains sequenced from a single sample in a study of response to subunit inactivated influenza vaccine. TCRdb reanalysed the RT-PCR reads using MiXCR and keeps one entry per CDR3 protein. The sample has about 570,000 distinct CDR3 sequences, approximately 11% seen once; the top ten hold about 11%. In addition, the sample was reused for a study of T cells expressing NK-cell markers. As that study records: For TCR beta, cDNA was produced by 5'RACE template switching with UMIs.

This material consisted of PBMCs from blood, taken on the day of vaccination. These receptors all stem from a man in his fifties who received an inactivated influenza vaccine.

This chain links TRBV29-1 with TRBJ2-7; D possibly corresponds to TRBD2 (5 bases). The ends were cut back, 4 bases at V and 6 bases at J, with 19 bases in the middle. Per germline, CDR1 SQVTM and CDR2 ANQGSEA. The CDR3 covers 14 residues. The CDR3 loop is CSVALSGPLGEQYF. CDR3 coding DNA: TGCAGCGTTGCCCTCAGCGGTCCCCTTGGCGAGCAGTACTTC.

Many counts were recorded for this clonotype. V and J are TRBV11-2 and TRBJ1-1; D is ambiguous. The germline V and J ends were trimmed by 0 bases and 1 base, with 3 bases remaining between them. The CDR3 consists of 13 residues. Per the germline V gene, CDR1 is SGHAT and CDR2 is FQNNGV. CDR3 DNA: TGTGCCAGCAGCTTAGACCAGAACACTGAAGCTTTCTTT. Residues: CASSLDQNTEAFF.

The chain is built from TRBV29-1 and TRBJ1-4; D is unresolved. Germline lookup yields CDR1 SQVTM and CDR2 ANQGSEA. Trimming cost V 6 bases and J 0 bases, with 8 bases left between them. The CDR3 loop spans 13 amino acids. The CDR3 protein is CSVRRATNEKLFF. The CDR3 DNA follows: TGCAGCGTGCGGAGGGCAACTAATGAAAAACTGTTTTTT.

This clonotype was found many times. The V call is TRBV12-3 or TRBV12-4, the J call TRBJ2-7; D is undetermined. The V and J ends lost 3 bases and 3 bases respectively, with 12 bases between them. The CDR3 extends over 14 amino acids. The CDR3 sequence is CASSFWPVGYEQYF. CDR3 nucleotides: TGTGCCAGCAGTTTCTGGCCCGTGGGCTACGAGCAGTACTTC.

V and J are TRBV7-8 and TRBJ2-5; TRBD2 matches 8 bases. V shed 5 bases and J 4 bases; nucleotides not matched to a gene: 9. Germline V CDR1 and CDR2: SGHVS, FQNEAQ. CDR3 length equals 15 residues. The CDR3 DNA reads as TGTGCCAGCAGCCCCCGCCCCAGCGGGAGAGAGACCCAGTACTTC. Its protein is CASSPRPSGRETQYF.

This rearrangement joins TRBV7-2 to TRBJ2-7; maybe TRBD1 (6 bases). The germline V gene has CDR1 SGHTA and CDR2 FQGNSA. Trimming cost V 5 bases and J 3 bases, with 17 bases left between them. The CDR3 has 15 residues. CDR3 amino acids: CASSPGTGRFYEQYF. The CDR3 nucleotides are TGTGCCAGCAGCCCGGGAACAGGGCGATTCTACGAGCAGTACTTC.

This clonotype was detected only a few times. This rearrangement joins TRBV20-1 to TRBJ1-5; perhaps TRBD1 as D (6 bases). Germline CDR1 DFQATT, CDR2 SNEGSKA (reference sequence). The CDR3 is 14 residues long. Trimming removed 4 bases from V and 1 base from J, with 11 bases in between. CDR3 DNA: TGCAGTGCTAAGCAGGGGTTGAGCAATCAGCCCCAGCATTTT. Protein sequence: CSAKQGLSNQPQHF.

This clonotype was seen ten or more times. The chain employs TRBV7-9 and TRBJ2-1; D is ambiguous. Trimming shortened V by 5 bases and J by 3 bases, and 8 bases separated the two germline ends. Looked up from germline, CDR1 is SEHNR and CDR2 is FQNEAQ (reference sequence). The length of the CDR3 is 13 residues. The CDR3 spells CASSPLNYNEQFF. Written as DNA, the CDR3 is TGTGCCAGCAGCCCATTAAACTACAATGAGCAGTTCTTC.

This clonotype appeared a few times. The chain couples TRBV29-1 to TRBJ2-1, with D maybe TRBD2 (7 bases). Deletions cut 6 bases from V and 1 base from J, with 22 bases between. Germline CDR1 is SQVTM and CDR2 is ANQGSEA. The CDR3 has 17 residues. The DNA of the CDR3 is TGCAGCGTCCGCTGGGGGGGGCCCCTTGGATCCTACAATGAGCAGTTCTTC. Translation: CSVRWGGPLGSYNEQFF.

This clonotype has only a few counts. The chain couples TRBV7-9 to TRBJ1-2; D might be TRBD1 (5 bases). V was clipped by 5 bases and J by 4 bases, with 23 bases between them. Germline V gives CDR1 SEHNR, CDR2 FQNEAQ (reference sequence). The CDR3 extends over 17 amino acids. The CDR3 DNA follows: TGTGCCAGCAGCCGAGCCCAGAGCTCCCGGGGGACCTATGGCTACACCTTC. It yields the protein CASSRAQSSRGTYGYTF.

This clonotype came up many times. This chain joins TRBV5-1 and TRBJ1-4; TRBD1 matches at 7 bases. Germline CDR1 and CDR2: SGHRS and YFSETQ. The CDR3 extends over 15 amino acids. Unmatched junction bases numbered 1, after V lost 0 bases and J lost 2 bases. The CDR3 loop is CASSLGGQTNEKLFF. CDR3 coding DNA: TGCGCCAGCAGCTTGGGGGGACAGACTAATGAAAAACTGTTTTTT.

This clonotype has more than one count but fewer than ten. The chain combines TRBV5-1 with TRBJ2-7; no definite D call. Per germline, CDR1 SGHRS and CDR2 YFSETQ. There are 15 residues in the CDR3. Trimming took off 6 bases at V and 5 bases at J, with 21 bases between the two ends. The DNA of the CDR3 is TGCGCCAGCACACCCTTAGGGCCTCAATCCAACGAGCAGTACTTC. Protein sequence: CASTPLGPQSNEQYF.

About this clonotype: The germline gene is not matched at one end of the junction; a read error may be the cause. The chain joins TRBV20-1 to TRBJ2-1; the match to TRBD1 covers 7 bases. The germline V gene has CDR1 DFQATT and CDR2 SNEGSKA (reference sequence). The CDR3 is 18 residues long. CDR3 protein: CCARDFEARDRDYNEQFF. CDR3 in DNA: TGCTGTGCTAGAGATTTTGAGGCACGGGACAGAGATTACAATGAGCAGTTCTTC.

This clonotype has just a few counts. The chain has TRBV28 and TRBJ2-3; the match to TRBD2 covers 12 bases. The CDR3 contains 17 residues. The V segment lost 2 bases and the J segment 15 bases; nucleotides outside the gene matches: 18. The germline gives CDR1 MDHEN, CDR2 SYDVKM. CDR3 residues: CASSLRLAGGVHRMNYF. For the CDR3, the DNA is TGTGCCAGCAGTTTAAGGCTAGCGGGGGGGGTGCACAGAATGAATTATTTT. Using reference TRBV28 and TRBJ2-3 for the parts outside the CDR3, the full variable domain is DVKVTQSSRYLVKRTGEKVFLECVQDMDHENMFWYRQDPGLGLRLIYFSYDVKMKEKGDIPEGYSVSREKKERFSLILESASTNQTSMYLCASSLRLAGGVHRMNYFGPGTRLTVL.

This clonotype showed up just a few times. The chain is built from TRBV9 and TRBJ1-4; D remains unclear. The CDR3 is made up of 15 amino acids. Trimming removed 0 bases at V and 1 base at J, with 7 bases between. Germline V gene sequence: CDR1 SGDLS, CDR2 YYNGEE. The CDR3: CASSVAPGTNEKLFF. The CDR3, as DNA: TGTGCCAGCAGCGTAGCACCGGGAACTAATGAAAAACTGTTTTTT.

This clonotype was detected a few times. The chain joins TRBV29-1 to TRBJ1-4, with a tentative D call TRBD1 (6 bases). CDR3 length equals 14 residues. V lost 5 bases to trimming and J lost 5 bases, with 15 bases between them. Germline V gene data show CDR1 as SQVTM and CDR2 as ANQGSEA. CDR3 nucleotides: TGCAGCGTTACGGACAGCTCTCTCAATGAAAAACTGTTTTTT. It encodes CSVTDSSLNEKLFF. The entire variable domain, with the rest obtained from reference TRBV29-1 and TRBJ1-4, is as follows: SAVISQKPSRDICQRGTSLTIQCQVDSQVTMMFWYRQQPGQSLTLIATANQGSEATYESGFVIDKFPISRPNLTFSTLTVSNMSPEDSSIYLCSVTDSSLNEKLFFGSGTQLSVL.

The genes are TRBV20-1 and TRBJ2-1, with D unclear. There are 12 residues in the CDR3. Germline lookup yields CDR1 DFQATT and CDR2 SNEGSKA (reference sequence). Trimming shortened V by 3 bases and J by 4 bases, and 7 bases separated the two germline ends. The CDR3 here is CSASHRYNEQFF. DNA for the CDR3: TGCAGTGCTAGCCACAGATACAATGAGCAGTTCTTC.

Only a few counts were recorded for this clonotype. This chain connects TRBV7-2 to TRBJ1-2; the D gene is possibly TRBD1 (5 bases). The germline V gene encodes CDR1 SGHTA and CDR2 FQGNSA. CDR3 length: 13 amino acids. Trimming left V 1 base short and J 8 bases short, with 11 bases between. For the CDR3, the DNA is TGTGCCAGCAGCTTAGTTGGGGGAGTGGGCTACACCTTC. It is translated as CASSLVGGVGYTF.

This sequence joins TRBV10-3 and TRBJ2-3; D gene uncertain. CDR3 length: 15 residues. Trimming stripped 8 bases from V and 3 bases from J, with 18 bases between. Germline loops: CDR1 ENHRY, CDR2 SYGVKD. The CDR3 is CAIGRSLSSTDTQYF. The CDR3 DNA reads TGTGCCATCGGGCGGAGCCTAAGTAGTACAGATACGCAGTATTTT.

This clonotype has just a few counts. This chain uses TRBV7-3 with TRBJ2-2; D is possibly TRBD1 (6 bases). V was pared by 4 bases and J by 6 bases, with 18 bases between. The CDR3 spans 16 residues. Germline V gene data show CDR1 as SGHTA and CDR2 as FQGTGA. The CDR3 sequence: CASSSSPTGWSGELFF. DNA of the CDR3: TGTGCCAGCAGCTCATCACCGACAGGATGGTCCGGGGAGCTGTTTTTT.

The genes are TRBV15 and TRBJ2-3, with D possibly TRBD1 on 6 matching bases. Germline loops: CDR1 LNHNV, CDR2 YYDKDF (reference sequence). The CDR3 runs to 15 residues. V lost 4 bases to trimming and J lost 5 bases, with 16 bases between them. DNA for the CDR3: TGTGCCACCAGCAACATACAGGGTGGGGGAGATACGCAGTATTTT. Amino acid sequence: CATSNIQGGGDTQYF.

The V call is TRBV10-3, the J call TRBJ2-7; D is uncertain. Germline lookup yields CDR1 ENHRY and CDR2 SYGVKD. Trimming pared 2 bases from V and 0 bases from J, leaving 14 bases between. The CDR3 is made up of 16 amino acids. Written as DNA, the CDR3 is TGTGCCATCAGTGAGGGTCTCCCCGGATCCTCCTACGAGCAGTACTTC. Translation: CAISEGLPGSSYEQYF.

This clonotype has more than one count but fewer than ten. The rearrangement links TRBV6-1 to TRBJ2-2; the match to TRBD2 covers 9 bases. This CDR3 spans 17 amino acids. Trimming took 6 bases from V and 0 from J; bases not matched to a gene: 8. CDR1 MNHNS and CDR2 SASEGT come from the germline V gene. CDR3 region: CASRDRRLAANTGELFF. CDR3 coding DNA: TGTGCCAGCAGAGACCGCCGACTAGCGGCGAACACCGGGGAGCTGTTTTTT.

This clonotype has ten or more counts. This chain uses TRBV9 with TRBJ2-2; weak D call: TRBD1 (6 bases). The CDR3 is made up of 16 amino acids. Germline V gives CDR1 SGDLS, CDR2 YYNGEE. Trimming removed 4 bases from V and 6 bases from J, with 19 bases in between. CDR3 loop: CASSPTGLLVPGELFF. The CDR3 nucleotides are TGTGCCAGCAGCCCGACAGGTCTCCTGGTTCCCGGGGAGCTGTTTTTT.

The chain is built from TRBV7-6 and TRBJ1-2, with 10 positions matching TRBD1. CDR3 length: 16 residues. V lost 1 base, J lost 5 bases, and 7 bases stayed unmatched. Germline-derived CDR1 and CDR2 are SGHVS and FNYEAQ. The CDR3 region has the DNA TGTGCCAGCAGCTTAGAGGCCGGGACAGGGGAATATGGCTACACCTTC. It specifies CASSLEAGTGEYGYTF.

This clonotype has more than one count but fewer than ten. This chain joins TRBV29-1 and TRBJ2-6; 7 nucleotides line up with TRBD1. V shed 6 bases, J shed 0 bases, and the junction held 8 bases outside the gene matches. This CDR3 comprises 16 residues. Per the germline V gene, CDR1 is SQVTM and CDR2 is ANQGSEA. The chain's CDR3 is CSVSTGWSSGANVLTF. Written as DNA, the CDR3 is TGCAGCGTCTCGACAGGGTGGAGCTCTGGGGCCAACGTCCTGACTTTC.

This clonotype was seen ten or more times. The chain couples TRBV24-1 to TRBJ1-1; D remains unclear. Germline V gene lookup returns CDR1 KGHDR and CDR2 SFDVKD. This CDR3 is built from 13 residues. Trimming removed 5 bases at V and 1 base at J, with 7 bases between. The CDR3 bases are TGTGCCACCAGTGGATACAAGAACACTGAAGCTTTCTTT. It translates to CATSGYKNTEAFF.

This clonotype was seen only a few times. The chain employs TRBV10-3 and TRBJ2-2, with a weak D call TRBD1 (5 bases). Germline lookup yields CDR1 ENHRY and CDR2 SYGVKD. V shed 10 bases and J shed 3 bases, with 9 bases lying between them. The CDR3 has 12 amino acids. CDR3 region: CATQGHTGELFF. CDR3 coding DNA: TGTGCCACGCAGGGCCACACCGGGGAGCTGTTTTTT.